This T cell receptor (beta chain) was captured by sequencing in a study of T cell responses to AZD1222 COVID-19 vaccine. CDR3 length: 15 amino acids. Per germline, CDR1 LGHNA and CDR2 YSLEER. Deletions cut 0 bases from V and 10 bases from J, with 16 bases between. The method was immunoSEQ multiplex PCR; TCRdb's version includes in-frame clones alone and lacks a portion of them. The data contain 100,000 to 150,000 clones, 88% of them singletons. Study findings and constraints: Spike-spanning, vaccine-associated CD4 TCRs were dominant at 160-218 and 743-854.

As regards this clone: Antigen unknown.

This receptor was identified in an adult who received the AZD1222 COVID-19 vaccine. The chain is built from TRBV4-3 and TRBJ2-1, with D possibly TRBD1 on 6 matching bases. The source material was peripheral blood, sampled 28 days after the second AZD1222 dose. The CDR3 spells CASSQEGGRIDEQFF. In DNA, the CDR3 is TGCGCCAGCAGCCAAGAAGGGGGAAGAATAGACGAGCAGTTCTTC.